This TCR beta chain was observed in a study of T-cell memory formation after mild COVID-19. Background on the study: Largely, TCR clusters stayed within a single donor. The study, taken as a whole, reports: Whether second-wave clones peaking at day 37 were SARS-CoV-2 specific went unconfirmed.

A single record per CDR3 protein comes from TCRdb applying MiXCR to the 5' RACE reads. The table includes roughly 250,000 distinct CDR3 sequences, over 15% detected once. As concerns this clonotype: The antigen is unknown.

Trimming took 10 bases from V and 2 from J; bases not matched to a gene: 5. This CDR3 is built from 14 residues. Germline V gives CDR1 SEHNR, CDR2 FQNEAQ (reference sequence). The sequence derives from a man younger than 30 who had mild COVID-19 (a few samples of this study predate the infection). Cell type and time point are not known. V and J are TRBV7-9 and TRBJ2-1; 10 bases map to TRBD2. The sample consisted of PBMCs or a T cell subset sorted from them (not recorded which). The CDR3 here is CATLAGGPYNEQFF. The CDR3 DNA reads TGTGCCACCTTAGCGGGGGGCCCCTACAATGAGCAGTTCTTC. Filled out from reference TRBV7-9 and TRBJ2-1, the complete variable domain reads DTGVSQNPRHKITKRGQNVTFRCDPISEHNRLYWYRQTLGQGPEFLTYFQNEAQLEKSRLLSDRFSAERPKGSFSTLEIQRTEQGDSAMYLCATLAGGPYNEQFFGPGTRLTVL.